Below, 32 T cell receptor beta chains from the same sample are listed, as sequenced in a study of shared clonotypes between healthy human individuals. TCRdb's copy holds only in-frame clones and misses some; the assay was immunoSEQ multiplex PCR. The data contain approximately 2.3 million clones, approximately 95% of them singletons. Input material: naive CD4+ T cells from PBMCs. Described subset: CD45RA+ positively selected. The source is a man aged 18 to 35 in good health. Some clones in this sample may be carry-over from other donors' samples.

This chain joins TRBV20-1 and TRBJ1-2; D gene ambiguous. The V end was cut by 1 base, the J end by 8 bases, with 8 bases between. Germline V gene sequence: CDR1 DFQATT, CDR2 SNEGSKA (reference sequence). The CDR3 runs 11 residues. The CDR3 sequence is CSARGAGGYTF. The CDR3 DNA reads as TGCAGTGCTAGAGGGGCCGGAGGCTACACCTTC.

This CDR3 is CASSPVGSEQFF. In DNA form, the CDR3 reads TGTGCCAGCAGCCCCGTTGGGAGTGAGCAGTTCTTC. This chain links TRBV7-9 with TRBJ2-1, with D maybe TRBD2 (5 bases). CDR3 size: 12 residues. V lost 5 bases and J 9 bases, leaving 11 bases between the germline ends. From germline, CDR1 is SEHNR and CDR2 FQNEAQ (reference sequence). Looking up the rest from reference TRBV7-9 and TRBJ2-1 gives the full variable domain: DTGVSQNPRHKITKRGQNVTFRCDPISEHNRLYWYRQTLGQGPEFLTYFQNEAQLEKSRLLSDRFSAERPKGSFSTLEIQRTEQGDSAMYLCASSPVGSEQFFGPGTRLTVL.

The V gene is TRBV10-3, the J gene TRBJ1-5; the match to TRBD1 covers 10 bases. CDR3 size: 16 residues. The junction had 11 bases not matched to a gene; V was cut back by 10 bases and J by 2 bases. In germline, CDR1 is ENHRY, CDR2 SYGVKD. The CDR3 DNA sequence: TGTGCCACTGGACAGGGGGGAGTTTTGGGCAATCAGCCCCAGCATTTT. Residues: CATGQGGVLGNQPQHF.

V gene TRBV20-1 combines with J gene TRBJ2-7; D unresolved. The germline V and J ends were trimmed by 1 base and 6 bases, with 7 bases remaining between them. CDR3 length: 11 amino acids. Germline CDR1 reads DFQATT; CDR2 reads SNEGSKA (reference sequence). The CDR3 DNA is TGCAGTGCTAGAGTGGTACGCGAGCAGTACTTC. Amino acid sequence: CSARVVREQYF.

This rearrangement joins TRBV7-3 to TRBJ2-3; 11 nucleotides match TRBD2. Germline V gene data show CDR1 as SGHTA and CDR2 as FQGTGA. This CDR3 has 18 amino acids. V shed 2 bases, J shed 6 bases, and the junction held 13 bases outside the gene matches. DNA of the CDR3: TGTGCCAGCAGCTTATCCACTAGCGGGAGTTCATGGTCCGATACGCAGTATTTT. Translated, it gives CASSLSTSGSSWSDTQYF.

V usage is TRBV5-6 and J usage is TRBJ2-3, with 7 bases fitting TRBD2. CDR1 is SGHDT, CDR2 YYEEEE, per germline. With V trimmed by 1 base and J by 2 bases, 4 bases remained unmatched. This CDR3 has 15 residues. The CDR3 reads CASSLIAGDTDTQYF. In nucleotides, the CDR3 is TGTGCCAGCAGCTTGATCGCGGGAGACACAGATACGCAGTATTTT. Full variable domain (outside the CDR3, taken from reference TRBV5-6 and TRBJ2-3): DAGVTQSPTHLIKTRGQQVTLRCSPKSGHDTVSWYQQALGQGPQFIFQYYEEEERQRGNFPDRFSGHQFPNYSSELNVNALLLGDSALYLCASSLIAGDTDTQYFGPGTRLTVL.

This rearrangement joins TRBV6-5 to TRBJ2-2; D unclear. Between the trimmed V and J ends, which lost 5 bases and 0 bases, there was a span of 10 bases. Per the germline V gene, CDR1 is MNHEY and CDR2 is SVGAGI. The CDR3 loop spans 15 amino acids. CDR3 amino acids: CASSNNLANTGELFF. The DNA for the CDR3 is TGTGCCAGCAGTAATAATCTAGCGAACACCGGGGAGCTGTTTTTT.

This clone occurred a few times. J is TRBJ2-7 and V is TRBV29-1; 8 bases are shared with TRBD1. Trimming took 5 bases from V and 6 from J; bases not matched to a gene: 12. Looked up from germline, CDR1 is SQVTM and CDR2 is ANQGSEA. This CDR3 comprises 14 residues. The CDR3 here is CSVRTGLLSGEQYF. CDR3 in DNA: TGCAGCGTTCGGACAGGGTTACTTTCCGGCGAGCAGTACTTC.

This sequence joins TRBV5-1 and TRBJ1-1; a possible D gene is TRBD1 (6 bases). The CDR3 loop spans 15 amino acids. Per the germline V gene, CDR1 is SGHRS and CDR2 is YFSETQ. The ends were cut back, 5 bases at V and 1 base at J, with 15 bases in the middle. Here the CDR3 reads CASRREGVTNTEAFF. In DNA, the CDR3 is TGCGCCAGCAGACGGGAGGGGGTGACGAACACTGAAGCTTTCTTT.

The chain joins TRBV6-1 to TRBJ2-4; a possible D gene is TRBD1 (6 bases). V dropped 4 bases and J dropped 0 bases, with 10 bases sitting between them. CDR1 is MNHNS, CDR2 SASEGT, per germline. This CDR3 comprises 15 residues. The DNA for the CDR3 is TGTGCCAGCAGTGGACAGGTTTTAGCCAAAAACATTCAGTACTTC. Residues: CASSGQVLAKNIQYF.

This sequence joins TRBV11-1 and TRBJ2-5; no firm D call. V gave up 5 bases and J gave up 0 bases, with 7 bases separating them. The CDR3 contains 13 residues. The germline V gene encodes CDR1 SGHAT and CDR2 FQDESV (reference sequence). The DNA for the CDR3 is TGTGCCAGCAGCCAAGGGTACCAAGAGACCCAGTACTTC. Its protein product is CASSQGYQETQYF.

The chain links TRBV7-2 to TRBJ2-1; no definite D call. This CDR3 spans 13 amino acids. V lost 1 base to trimming and J lost 8 bases, with 9 bases between them. Germline CDR1 reads SGHTA; CDR2 reads FQGNSA. DNA of the CDR3: TGTGCCAGCAGCTTAGTTTCTTCTGATGAGCAGTTCTTC. As protein: CASSLVSSDEQFF. Supplemented by reference TRBV7-2 and TRBJ2-1, the full variable domain reads GAGVSQSPSNKVTEKGKDVELRCDPISGHTALYWYRQSLGQGLEFLIYFQGNSAPDKSGLPSDRFSAERTGGSVSTLTIQRTQQEDSAVYLCASSLVSSDEQFFGPGTRLTVL.

This chain links TRBV19 with TRBJ2-7; 7 bases match TRBD2. The germline CDR1 and CDR2 sequences are LNHDA and SQIVND (reference sequence). Trimming removed 2 bases from V and 7 bases from J; junction bases left unmatched: 8. This CDR3 comprises 14 residues. As DNA, the CDR3 is TGTGCCAGTAGTATATCTACTAGCGTCAGAGAGCAGTACTTC. The encoded protein is CASSISTSVREQYF.

The chain couples TRBV27 to TRBJ2-7; D remains ambiguous. The V end was cut by 8 bases, the J end by 2 bases, with 10 bases between. Germline lookup yields CDR1 MNHEY and CDR2 SMNVEV (reference sequence). The CDR3 runs 12 residues. CDR3 sequence (DNA): TGTGCCAGCGGGATTATCCCCTACGAGCAGTACTTC. Protein sequence: CASGIIPYEQYF.

A word on this clone: Other nucleotide sequences in the sample specify the same CDR3. V is TRBV5-1 and J is TRBJ2-1; TRBD2 aligns across 8 bases. With 3 bases clipped from V and 3 bases from J, the junction kept 5 bases outside the gene matches. This CDR3 spans 15 amino acids. Germline loops: CDR1 SGHRS, CDR2 YFSETQ. CDR3 sequence reads: CASSSATSGYNEQFF. CDR3 coding DNA: TGCGCCAGCAGCTCCGCAACTAGCGGCTACAATGAGCAGTTCTTC.

This clone was counted a single time. The chain uses TRBV7-9 and TRBJ2-3; 10 nucleotides match TRBD2. Germline-derived CDR1 and CDR2 are SEHNR and FQNEAQ (reference sequence). V lost 5 bases to trimming and J lost 2 bases; unmatched junction nucleotides: 7. The length of the CDR3 is 16 residues. CDR3 sequence: CASSLRAGGPTDTQYF. The DNA of the CDR3 is TGTGCCAGCAGCCTTAGAGCGGGAGGGCCCACAGATACGCAGTATTTT. The whole variable domain, filled in from reference TRBV7-9 and TRBJ2-3, reads DTGVSQNPRHKITKRGQNVTFRCDPISEHNRLYWYRQTLGQGPEFLTYFQNEAQLEKSRLLSDRFSAERPKGSFSTLEIQRTEQGDSAMYLCASSLRAGGPTDTQYFGPGTRLTVL.

The chain combines TRBV9 with TRBJ1-1; D unclear. Germline CDR1 SGDLS, CDR2 YYNGEE. The germline V and J ends were trimmed by 0 bases and 3 bases, with 9 bases remaining between them. The CDR3 has 14 residues. The CDR3 spells CASSVEAADTEAFF. For the CDR3, the DNA is TGTGCCAGCAGCGTAGAGGCCGCTGACACTGAAGCTTTCTTT.

The V call is TRBV7-9, the J call TRBJ2-5, with a possible D match to TRBD2 (7 bases). V lost 6 bases to trimming and J lost 3 bases, with 20 bases between them. From germline, CDR1 is SEHNR and CDR2 FQNEAQ (reference sequence). The CDR3 has 16 residues. The CDR3 bases are TGTGCCAGCAGTTCTCTGAGGGGGAGGGGAAAAGAGACCCAGTACTTC. Encoded protein: CASSSLRGRGKETQYF. Filled out from reference TRBV7-9 and TRBJ2-5, the complete variable domain reads DTGVSQNPRHKITKRGQNVTFRCDPISEHNRLYWYRQTLGQGPEFLTYFQNEAQLEKSRLLSDRFSAERPKGSFSTLEIQRTEQGDSAMYLCASSSLRGRGKETQYFGPGTRLLVL.

V gene TRBV6-6 combines with J gene TRBJ1-5; D unresolved. The CDR3 covers 14 residues. The germline V gene encodes CDR1 MNHNY and CDR2 SVGAGI (reference sequence). The V end was cut by 3 bases, the J end by 7 bases, with 13 bases between. This CDR3 is CASSYSRAEQPQHF. The CDR3 nucleotides are TGTGCCAGCAGTTATAGTAGAGCTGAGCAGCCCCAGCATTTT.

This clone is a singleton in its sample. The chain uses TRBV6-5 and TRBJ2-1; D remains unclear. Germline V lookup: CDR1 MNHEY, CDR2 SVGAGI. V lost 10 bases, J lost 1 base, and 8 bases lay in between. The CDR3 runs to 12 residues. The CDR3 DNA follows: TGTGCCAAAGAGCGATCCTACAATGAGCAGTTCTTC. It is translated as CAKERSYNEQFF.

The chain joins TRBV4-1 to TRBJ2-3; D gene uncertain. V was cut by 2 bases and J by 1 base, with 7 bases left in between. This CDR3 region has 14 residues. Germline V gives CDR1 MGHRA, CDR2 YSYEKL. The CDR3 nucleotides read TGCGCCAGCAGCCAATTGTACGGCACAGATACGCAGTATTTT. Its protein product is CASSQLYGTDTQYF.

The chain joins TRBV7-9 to TRBJ2-3; possibly TRBD1 or TRBD2 for D (6 bases each). The V gene lost 5 bases and the J gene lost 8 bases, with 14 bases spanning the gap. The CDR3 sequence is 13 residues long. CDR1 is SEHNR, CDR2 FQNEAQ, per germline (reference sequence). This chain's CDR3 is CASSLVEGGTQYF. DNA of the CDR3: TGTGCCAGCAGCCTGGTCGAGGGGGGTACGCAGTATTTT.

V is TRBV4-3 and J is TRBJ1-2, with TRBD1 identical over 9 bases. V lost 4 bases, J lost 6 bases, and 9 bases stayed unmatched. This CDR3 contains 15 residues. The germline V gene has CDR1 LGHNA and CDR2 YSLEER. The CDR3 protein is CASSRGGGQGHGYTF. CDR3 nucleotide sequence: TGCGCCAGCAGCCGTGGGGGGGGACAGGGCCATGGCTACACCTTC.

The V and J genes are TRBV9 and TRBJ1-2; 9 bases are a match to TRBD1. The CDR3 is 13 amino acids. Trimming removed 7 bases from V and 8 bases from J; junction bases left unmatched: 9. Germline CDR1 reads SGDLS; CDR2 reads YYNGEE. The CDR3 is CASGYRDRAGYTF. The CDR3 nucleotides are TGTGCCAGCGGCTACCGGGACAGGGCAGGCTACACCTTC.

The CDR3 nucleotides are TGCGCCAGCAGCTTGGGGCCTCAAGGAGATACGCAGTATTTT. This translates into CASSLGPQGDTQYF. The V and J genes are TRBV5-1 and TRBJ2-3, with no clear D. The V end lost 0 bases, the J end lost 5 bases, and 10 bases lay between the germline ends. Looked up from germline, CDR1 is SGHRS and CDR2 is YFSETQ. This CDR3 has 14 amino acids.

The rearrangement links TRBV9 to TRBJ1-2, with a tentative D call TRBD1 (6 bases). The V end was cut by 3 bases, the J end by 4 bases, with 19 bases between. Germline CDR1 reads SGDLS; CDR2 reads YYNGEE. The CDR3 extends over 16 amino acids. The CDR3 DNA sequence: TGTGCCAGCAGCGGGGCTATGGGGGGCCCTGGCTATGGCTACACCTTC. Its protein product is CASSGAMGGPGYGYTF.

The genes are TRBV9 and TRBJ1-2, with D possibly being TRBD1 (6 bases). This CDR3 region has 14 residues. Per the germline V gene, CDR1 is SGDLS and CDR2 is YYNGEE. V dropped 7 bases and J dropped 3 bases, with 16 bases sitting between them. CDR3 nucleotides: TGTGCCAGCGGTGCAGGGGCAAAGCACTATGGCTACACCTTC. Its protein product is CASGAGAKHYGYTF.

The chain is built from TRBV5-4 and TRBJ2-1; 10 nucleotides match TRBD1. Trimming cost V 2 bases and J 8 bases; bases outside gene matches: 7. Germline assignment: CDR1 SGHNT and CDR2 YYREEE (reference sequence). This CDR3 has 15 residues. This chain's CDR3 is CASSLPQTGGDEQFF. The CDR3 DNA reads TGTGCCAGCAGCTTACCCCAGACAGGGGGCGATGAGCAGTTCTTC.

The genes are TRBV11-1 and TRBJ2-6, with D maybe TRBD2 (5 bases). Looked up from germline, CDR1 is SGHAT and CDR2 is FQDESV (reference sequence). Trimming removed 5 bases from V and 0 bases from J, with 11 bases in between. The CDR3 is 16 residues long. In DNA, the CDR3 is TGTGCCAGCAGCCGGGTCCGGGGCTCTGGGGCCAACGTCCTGACTTTC. Amino acid sequence: CASSRVRGSGANVLTF.

The J gene is TRBJ2-6, the V gene TRBV9; D is ambiguous. Germline V gene data show CDR1 as SGDLS and CDR2 as YYNGEE. CDR3 size: 14 residues. The ends were cut back, 0 bases at V and 0 bases at J, with 1 base in the middle. The chain's CDR3 is CASSVASGANVLTF. The CDR3 DNA sequence: TGTGCCAGCAGCGTAGCCTCTGGGGCCAACGTCCTGACTTTC.

This chain uses TRBV6-5 with TRBJ2-1; possibly TRBD2 for D (5 bases). V was shortened by 6 bases and J by 5 bases, with 17 bases between the two germline ends. This CDR3 has 15 residues. CDR1 and CDR2 (germline): MNHEY, SVGAGI. CDR3 in DNA: TGTGCCAGCAGCTCGAGGGAGAAACGGGACAATGAGCAGTTCTTC. This gives the protein CASSSREKRDNEQFF.

This clone was picked up one time. V is TRBV4-3 and J is TRBJ1-5; D is undetermined. There are 14 residues in the CDR3. Per the germline V gene, CDR1 is LGHNA and CDR2 is YSLEER. The germline V and J ends were trimmed by 2 bases and 3 bases, with 8 bases remaining between them. The DNA of the CDR3 is TGCGCCAGCAGCCAATATACAGACAATCAGCCCCAGCATTTT. This translates into CASSQYTDNQPQHF.